The sample holds a few counts of the clone carrying this TCR beta chain. Its antigen is still unknown. The source material, RNA transcripts, was used to amplify TCR beta CDR3 regions. During a first-round RT-PCR of the TCR CDR3, the HTBI primer set was used. TCRdb ran MiXCR on the multiplex PCR reads and lists one entry per CDR3 protein. Of about 130,000 distinct CDR3 sequences in the sample, around 21% were seen once. This entry is derived from a study of T cells in Graves' hyperthyroidism and ophthalmopathy. Study-wide points: Most clonotypes expanded in the thyroid (above 0.001) were also present in blood.

The germline CDR1 and CDR2 sequences are SGHRS and YFSETQ. Trimming took off 4 bases at V and 3 bases at J, with 14 bases between the two ends. This CDR3 spans 15 amino acids. The source of this sequence is a woman between 45 and 60 years old with Graves' hyperthyroidism that later progressed to Graves' ophthalmopathy. The material sequenced was blood. The chain joins TRBV5-1 to TRBJ2-1; TRBD2 is a possible D gene (6 bases). CDR3 DNA: TGCGCCAGCAGCACCGGAGGGACTGGCTACAATGAGCAGTTCTTC. It encodes CASSTGGTGYNEQFF.